This T cell receptor beta chain came from a study of blood T cell repertoires in COVID-19. Background on the study: The origin of the acute and convalescent COVID-19 samples was the United States, Italy and Spain. In each case, the material was cDNA or gDNA derived from T cells, B-cell-depleted T cells, or PBMCs.

Individuals aged about 18 to 89 years were recruited from fewer than 25 US areas. This clone was seen a single time. The V end lost 0 bases, the J end lost 4 bases, and 13 bases lay between the germline ends. CDR1 is SGHRS, CDR2 YFSETQ, per germline. The CDR3 runs 15 residues. The data were produced by immunoSEQ multiplex PCR, yet TCRdb's version contains in-frame clones alone and is incomplete. The data hold 500,000 or so clones, with roughly nine tenths observed a single time. The clonotype was recovered from a woman younger than 30 who had recovered from COVID-19. The sequencing sample was made of PBMCs or T cells enriched from blood (not recorded which). The chain joins TRBV5-1 to TRBJ1-2; D is unclear. The CDR3 sequence is CASSLAYGLGYGYTF. The CDR3 DNA reads as TGCGCCAGCAGCTTGGCCTATGGACTGGGCTATGGCTACACCTTC.